This is a list of T cell receptor beta chains from one sample in a study of blood T cell repertoires in COVID-19. The method was immunoSEQ multiplex PCR; TCRdb's version includes in-frame clones alone and lacks a portion of them. Of 80,000 to 100,000 clones detected, approximately 87% appear once; the ten largest clones hold about 20%. Source material: peripheral blood. The receptors shown here come from a human donor in a cohort sampled during active COVID-19. CDR3s include the opening cysteine and the closing phenylalanine or tryptophan. Each record gives: J gene, D gene, clone size, V gene, CDR3 protein, CDR3 DNA. The D gene is left open where the match is weak. Clone size is shown for a subset of rows, as once, few, many or a class of expanded clone.

j_call: TRBJ2-3
d_call: -
clone_size: -
v_call: TRBV4-1
cdr3_aa: CASSQAPRPDTQYF
cdr3_nt: TGCGCCAGCAGCCAAGCCCCTAGGCCAGATACGCAGTATTTT

j_call: TRBJ1-2
d_call: -
clone_size: -
v_call: TRBV7-3
cdr3_aa: CASSLLPRGRGGYTF
cdr3_nt: TGTGCCAGCAGCTTATTACCCAGGGGACGAGGGGGCTACACCTTC

j_call: TRBJ2-7
d_call: TRBD1
clone_size: -
v_call: TRBV19
cdr3_aa: CASRGTVKVGEQYF
cdr3_nt: TGTGCCAGTAGGGGGACAGTCAAGGTAGGCGAGCAGTACTTC

j_call: TRBJ1-1
d_call: -
clone_size: -
v_call: TRBV28
cdr3_aa: CASSLLAHTNTEAFF
cdr3_nt: TGTGCCAGCAGCCTCCTGGCCCACACGAACACTGAAGCTTTCTTT

j_call: TRBJ2-6
d_call: -
clone_size: -
v_call: TRBV28
cdr3_aa: CASSSLLGDSGANVLTF
cdr3_nt: TGTGCCAGCAGTTCCTTACTAGGTGACTCTGGGGCCAACGTCCTGACTTTC

j_call: TRBJ1-6
d_call: -
clone_size: -
v_call: TRBV9
cdr3_aa: CASSVDEGYSPLHF
cdr3_nt: TGTGCCAGCAGCGTGGATGAGGGCTATTCACCCCTCCACTTT

j_call: TRBJ2-6
d_call: -
clone_size: -
v_call: TRBV5-4
cdr3_aa: CASSLGVSGANVLTF
cdr3_nt: TGTGCCAGCAGCTTAGGGGTCTCTGGGGCCAACGTCCTGACTTTC

j_call: TRBJ1-1
d_call: TRBD1
clone_size: -
v_call: TRBV5-1
cdr3_aa: CASRMDRGAEAFF
cdr3_nt: TGCGCCAGCAGGATGGACAGGGGCGCTGAAGCTTTCTTT

j_call: TRBJ2-7
d_call: TRBD2
clone_size: -
v_call: TRBV9
cdr3_aa: CASSVGGTITYEQYF
cdr3_nt: TGTGCCAGCAGCGTAGGAGGGACTATTACCTACGAGCAGTACTTC

j_call: TRBJ2-1
d_call: TRBD2
clone_size: -
v_call: TRBV24-1
cdr3_aa: CATSDTPGTSGRAISEQFF
cdr3_nt: TGTGCCACCAGTGACACGCCCGGGACTAGCGGGAGGGCCATTAGTGAGCAGTTCTTC

j_call: TRBJ2-2
d_call: -
clone_size: once
v_call: TRBV14
cdr3_aa: CASSQLTGELFF
cdr3_nt: TGTGCCAGCAGCCAACTCACCGGGGAGCTGTTTTTT

j_call: TRBJ2-1
d_call: -
clone_size: -
v_call: TRBV6-2/TRBV6-3
cdr3_aa: CASSFLQGYNEQFF
cdr3_nt: TGTGCCAGCAGTTTCTTGCAGGGTTACAATGAGCAGTTCTTC

j_call: TRBJ2-7
d_call: TRBD2
clone_size: -
v_call: TRBV4-2
cdr3_aa: CASSQALAGGWKEEQYF
cdr3_nt: TGTGCCAGCAGCCAAGCCCTAGCGGGAGGATGGAAGGAAGAGCAGTACTTC

j_call: TRBJ1-2
d_call: -
clone_size: -
v_call: TRBV28
cdr3_aa: CASSSPQGTQANYGYTF
cdr3_nt: TGTGCCAGCAGTTCACCCCAGGGGACCCAGGCTAACTATGGCTACACCTTC

j_call: TRBJ2-5
d_call: -
clone_size: -
v_call: TRBV2
cdr3_aa: CASSVGETQYF
cdr3_nt: TGTGCCAGCAGTGTCGGAGAGACCCAGTACTTC

j_call: TRBJ1-6
d_call: -
clone_size: -
v_call: TRBV4-3
cdr3_aa: CASSHDSAGMNSPLHF
cdr3_nt: TGCGCCAGCAGCCACGACTCGGCAGGGATGAATTCACCCCTCCACTTT

j_call: TRBJ2-7
d_call: -
clone_size: -
v_call: TRBV5-1
cdr3_aa: CASSLGQIYEQYF
cdr3_nt: TGCGCCAGCAGCTTGGGGCAGATCTACGAGCAGTACTTC

j_call: TRBJ2-1
d_call: TRBD1
clone_size: once
v_call: TRBV11-3
cdr3_aa: CASSYGQGVFF
cdr3_nt: TGTGCCAGCAGCTACGGACAGGGGGTGTTCTTC

j_call: TRBJ1-1
d_call: TRBD1
clone_size: -
v_call: TRBV28
cdr3_aa: CASSLPGQRKAFF
cdr3_nt: TGTGCCAGCAGTTTACCGGGACAGAGAAAAGCTTTCTTT

j_call: TRBJ2-7
d_call: -
clone_size: -
v_call: TRBV9
cdr3_aa: CASSVAFSEQYF
cdr3_nt: TGTGCCAGCAGCGTAGCTTTCAGCGAGCAGTACTTC

j_call: TRBJ1-1
d_call: TRBD1
clone_size: -
v_call: TRBV11-2
cdr3_aa: CASSHGQGAGAEAFF
cdr3_nt: TGTGCCAGCAGCCACGGACAGGGGGCTGGCGCTGAAGCTTTCTTT

j_call: TRBJ1-1
d_call: -
clone_size: -
v_call: TRBV9
cdr3_aa: CASSVAIGATDTEAFF
cdr3_nt: TGTGCCAGCAGCGTAGCCATCGGAGCTACGGACACTGAAGCTTTCTTT

j_call: TRBJ2-7
d_call: -
clone_size: -
v_call: TRBV5-1
cdr3_aa: CASSLGGSDEQYF
cdr3_nt: TGCGCCAGCAGCTTGGGCGGTTCGGACGAGCAGTACTTC

j_call: TRBJ1-2
d_call: TRBD1
clone_size: -
v_call: TRBV6-5
cdr3_aa: CASRDSLPYGYTF
cdr3_nt: TGTGCCAGCCGGGACAGTCTCCCTTATGGCTACACCTTC

j_call: TRBJ2-5
d_call: TRBD1
clone_size: -
v_call: TRBV2
cdr3_aa: CASDPGQGSETQYF
cdr3_nt: TGTGCCAGCGACCCGGGACAGGGTTCGGAGACCCAGTACTTC

j_call: TRBJ2-7
d_call: -
clone_size: -
v_call: TRBV2
cdr3_aa: CASSETVYEQYF
cdr3_nt: TGTGCCAGCAGTGAGACTGTCTACGAGCAGTACTTC

j_call: TRBJ2-7
d_call: -
clone_size: -
v_call: TRBV15
cdr3_aa: CATSRDLSDYEQYF
cdr3_nt: TGTGCCACCAGCAGAGATCTTAGCGACTACGAGCAGTACTTC

j_call: TRBJ2-6
d_call: -
clone_size: few
v_call: TRBV2
cdr3_aa: CASIIQGGNVLTF
cdr3_nt: TGTGCCAGCATAATCCAGGGTGGCAACGTCCTGACTTTC

j_call: TRBJ2-3
d_call: TRBD2
clone_size: -
v_call: TRBV19
cdr3_aa: CASSSQAGVGTDTQYF
cdr3_nt: TGTGCCAGTAGTAGTCAAGCGGGAGTTGGCACAGATACGCAGTATTTT

j_call: TRBJ2-3
d_call: -
clone_size: once
v_call: TRBV6-5
cdr3_aa: CASSRDWKDTQYF
cdr3_nt: TGTGCCAGCAGCCGGGACTGGAAAGATACGCAGTATTTT

j_call: TRBJ1-2
d_call: -
clone_size: -
v_call: TRBV18
cdr3_aa: CASSPTGDTVYGYTF
cdr3_nt: TGTGCCAGCTCACCGACAGGCGACACAGTCTATGGCTACACCTTC

j_call: TRBJ1-5
d_call: -
clone_size: -
v_call: TRBV18
cdr3_aa: CASSPPVGQGNQPQHF
cdr3_nt: TGTGCCAGCTCACCACCGGTAGGGCAGGGTAATCAGCCCCAGCATTTT

j_call: TRBJ1-6
d_call: -
clone_size: -
v_call: TRBV5-8
cdr3_aa: CASSFPVSSYNSPLHF
cdr3_nt: TGTGCCAGCAGCTTCCCCGTCAGCTCCTATAATTCACCCCTCCACTTT

j_call: TRBJ2-1
d_call: TRBD2
clone_size: once
v_call: TRBV7-2
cdr3_aa: CASSLVSGTSPYNEQFF
cdr3_nt: TGTGCCAGCAGCTTAGTTAGCGGGACTAGCCCCTACAATGAGCAGTTCTTC

j_call: TRBJ1-5
d_call: -
clone_size: many
v_call: TRBV21-1
cdr3_aa: CASKQGNSNQPQHF
cdr3_nt: TGTGCCAGCAAACAGGGCAATAGCAATCAGCCCCAGCATTTT

j_call: TRBJ1-4
d_call: -
clone_size: -
v_call: TRBV7-2
cdr3_aa: CASSITGKLFF
cdr3_nt: TGTGCCAGCAGCATTACAGGAAAACTGTTTTTT

j_call: TRBJ2-7
d_call: TRBD2
clone_size: -
v_call: TRBV6-6
cdr3_aa: CASSPTGTSGSTHEQYF
cdr3_nt: TGTGCCAGCAGTCCAACCGGGACTAGCGGGAGTACCCACGAGCAGTACTTC

j_call: TRBJ1-2
d_call: -
clone_size: -
v_call: TRBV7-8
cdr3_aa: CASSLISTVDYTF
cdr3_nt: TGTGCCAGCAGCTTAATCTCGACAGTGGACTACACCTTC

j_call: TRBJ2-3
d_call: TRBD2
clone_size: -
v_call: TRBV10-3
cdr3_aa: CAISIFSGANTDTQYF
cdr3_nt: TGTGCCATCAGTATATTTAGCGGGGCCAACACAGATACGCAGTATTTT

j_call: TRBJ1-2
d_call: -
clone_size: once
v_call: TRBV27
cdr3_aa: CASSLRGDYGYTF
cdr3_nt: TGTGCCAGCAGTTTACGTGGAGACTATGGCTACACCTTC

j_call: TRBJ1-2
d_call: -
clone_size: medium-sized
v_call: TRBV2
cdr3_aa: CASGDSYGYTF
cdr3_nt: TGTGCCAGCGGCGACTCATATGGCTACACCTTC

j_call: TRBJ2-6
d_call: TRBD2
clone_size: few
v_call: TRBV6-6
cdr3_aa: CASTSGRAGANVLTF
cdr3_nt: TGTGCCAGCACTAGCGGGAGGGCTGGGGCCAACGTCCTGACTTTC

j_call: TRBJ1-1
d_call: TRBD1
clone_size: -
v_call: TRBV25-1
cdr3_aa: CASSEGTGGPNTEAFF
cdr3_nt: TGTGCCAGCAGTGAAGGGACAGGGGGACCTAACACTGAAGCTTTCTTT

j_call: TRBJ1-2
d_call: -
clone_size: -
v_call: TRBV2
cdr3_aa: CASRTDSPVGGYTF
cdr3_nt: TGTGCCAGCAGGACGGACAGCCCCGTGGGTGGCTACACCTTC

j_call: TRBJ2-1
d_call: TRBD2
clone_size: -
v_call: TRBV7-2
cdr3_aa: CASSSTSSGEQFF
cdr3_nt: TGTGCCAGCAGCTCGACTAGCTCCGGTGAGCAGTTCTTC

j_call: TRBJ1-3
d_call: TRBD1
clone_size: -
v_call: TRBV5-1
cdr3_aa: CASSLNRGPSGNTIYF
cdr3_nt: TGCGCCAGCAGCTTAAACAGGGGGCCCTCGGGAAACACCATATATTTT

j_call: TRBJ2-3
d_call: TRBD2
clone_size: once
v_call: TRBV7-2
cdr3_aa: CASRAGGPLVTQYF
cdr3_nt: TGTGCCAGCCGAGCGGGAGGGCCTTTAGTTACGCAGTATTTT

j_call: TRBJ2-7
d_call: TRBD2
clone_size: -
v_call: TRBV27
cdr3_aa: CASSLSMGLAGETYEQYF
cdr3_nt: TGTGCCAGCAGTTTATCGATGGGACTAGCGGGAGAAACCTACGAGCAGTACTTC

j_call: TRBJ2-3
d_call: TRBD2
clone_size: -
v_call: TRBV11-1
cdr3_aa: CASSPGLADPDTQYF
cdr3_nt: TGTGCCAGCAGCCCCGGACTAGCGGACCCAGATACGCAGTATTTT

j_call: TRBJ2-5
d_call: -
clone_size: -
v_call: TRBV6-2/TRBV6-3
cdr3_aa: CASSAYSGARQETQYF
cdr3_nt: TGTGCCAGCAGTGCATACAGTGGGGCCAGGCAAGAGACCCAGTACTTC

j_call: TRBJ1-3
d_call: -
clone_size: few
v_call: TRBV4-1
cdr3_aa: CASSRPGRTFSGNTIYF
cdr3_nt: TGCGCCAGCAGCCGTCCGGGTAGGACTTTCTCTGGAAACACCATATATTTT

j_call: TRBJ1-1
d_call: -
clone_size: -
v_call: TRBV5-4
cdr3_aa: CASRSSYEDTEAFF
cdr3_nt: TGTGCCAGCAGATCCTCCTACGAGGACACTGAAGCTTTCTTT

j_call: TRBJ2-3
d_call: -
clone_size: -
v_call: TRBV19
cdr3_aa: CASSIGQGPTDTQYF
cdr3_nt: TGTGCCAGTAGTATAGGGCAGGGGCCCACAGATACGCAGTATTTT